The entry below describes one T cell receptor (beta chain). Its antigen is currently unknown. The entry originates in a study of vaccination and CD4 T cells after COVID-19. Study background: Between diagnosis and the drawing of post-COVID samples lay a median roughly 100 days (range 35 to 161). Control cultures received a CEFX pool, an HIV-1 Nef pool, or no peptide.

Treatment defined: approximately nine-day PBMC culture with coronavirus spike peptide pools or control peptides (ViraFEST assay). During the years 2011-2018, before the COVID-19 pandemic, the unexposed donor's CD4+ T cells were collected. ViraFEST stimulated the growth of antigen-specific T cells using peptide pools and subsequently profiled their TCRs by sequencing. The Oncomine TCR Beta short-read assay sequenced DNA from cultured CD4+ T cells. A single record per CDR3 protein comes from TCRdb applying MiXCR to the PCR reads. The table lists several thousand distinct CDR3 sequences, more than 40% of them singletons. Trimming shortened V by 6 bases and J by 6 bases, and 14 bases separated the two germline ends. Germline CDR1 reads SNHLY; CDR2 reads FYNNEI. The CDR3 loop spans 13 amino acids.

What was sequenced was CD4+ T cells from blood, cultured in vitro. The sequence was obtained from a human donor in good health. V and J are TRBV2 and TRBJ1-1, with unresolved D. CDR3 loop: CASSFQRVAEAFF. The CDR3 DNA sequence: TGTGCCAGCAGCTTTCAAAGGGTTGCTGAAGCTTTCTTT.